This T cell receptor beta chain emerged from a study of CD8+CD57+ T cells in acquired aplastic anemia. About the study: Yields of DNA that came from sorted CD4+ and CD8+ cells averaged about 2.9 ug.

The CDR3 consists of 15 residues. Per the germline V gene, CDR1 is SNHLY and CDR2 is FYNNEI. Deletions cut 5 bases from V and 6 bases from J, with 19 bases between. Sequencing involved patients with CD8+CD57+ cell expansion previously shown by flow cytometry. Every patient presented with severe acquired aplastic anemia. The template used for profiling TCR beta VDJ and CDR3 was genomic DNA. TCRdb fed the reads into MiXCR, producing one record per CDR3 protein. The table records under 200,000 distinct CDR3 sequences, 40% to 50% of them present only once. This TCR was recovered from a human donor with aplastic anemia. The material sequenced was sorted CD4+, CD8+, or CD8+CD57+ T cells (not recorded which) from PBMCs. This chain links TRBV2 with TRBJ1-1, with D uncertain. The CDR3 DNA follows: TGTGCCAGCAGTTTGGCAGGACCCCGAGGTGCTGAAGCTTTCTTT. Encoded protein: CASSLAGPRGAEAFF.